Listed here is a single T cell receptor beta chain. The target antigen is unknown. The V and J ends lost 2 bases and 0 bases respectively, with 8 bases between them. This CDR3 contains 15 residues. Germline V gene data show CDR1 as KGHSH and CDR2 as LQKENI. This specimen belongs to a study of a mutant IDH1 vaccine in newly diagnosed glioma. Study context: Treated patients comprised around 60% males and around 38% females, mean age about 44 years.

Measured with immunoSEQ multiplex PCR; TCRdb has only the in-frame clones, and not every one. There are 60,000 to 85,000 clones in the sample; 85% to 90% occur only once, and roughly 0.78% lies in the top ten. The time point here: week 23, last vaccination. Each vaccine dose was 300 ug of mutant IDH1 20-mer peptide, with topical imiquimod. New astrocytomas of WHO grade 3 or 4 that were IDH1-mutant and ATRX-lost were found in the donors. The sample consisted of PBMCs, taken from a glioma patient whose treatment included an IDH1 peptide vaccine. The source of this sequence is a woman aged 45-59 years with glioma. The chain couples TRBV18 to TRBJ1-3; D is uncertain. Written as DNA, the CDR3 is TGTGCCAGCTCACCAACGGGATTCTCTGGAAACACCATATATTTT. Protein sequence: CASSPTGFSGNTIYF. The entire variable domain, with the rest obtained from reference TRBV18 and TRBJ1-3, is as follows: NAGVMQNPRHLVRRRGQEARLRCSPMKGHSHVYWYRQLPEEGLKFMVYLQKENIIDESGMPKERFSAEFPKEGPSILRIQQVVRGDSAAYFCASSPTGFSGNTIYFGEGSWLTVV.